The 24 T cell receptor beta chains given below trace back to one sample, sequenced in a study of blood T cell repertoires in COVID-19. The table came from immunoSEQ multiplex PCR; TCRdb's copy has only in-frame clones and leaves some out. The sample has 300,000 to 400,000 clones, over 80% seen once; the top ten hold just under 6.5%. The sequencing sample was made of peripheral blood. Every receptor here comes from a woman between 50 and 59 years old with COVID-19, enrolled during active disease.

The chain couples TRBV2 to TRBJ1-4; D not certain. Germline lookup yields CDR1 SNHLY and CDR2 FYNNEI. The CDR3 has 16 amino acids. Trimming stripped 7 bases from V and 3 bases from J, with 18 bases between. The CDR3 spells CASKIGPQNPNEKLFF. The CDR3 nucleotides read TGTGCCAGCAAAATTGGGCCCCAAAACCCTAATGAAAAACTGTTTTTT.

DNA of the CDR3: TGTGCCACCGCAACAGGGGTTGGCACCTACGAGCAGTACTTC. It yields the protein CATATGVGTYEQYF. The rearrangement joins TRBV10-3 to TRBJ2-7, with 7 bases fitting TRBD1. Trimming removed 10 bases from V and 2 bases from J; junction bases left unmatched: 11. The CDR3 is made up of 14 amino acids. The germline V gene encodes CDR1 ENHRY and CDR2 SYGVKD.

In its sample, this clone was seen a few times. As DNA, the CDR3 is TGTGCCAGCAGTTTAGTCGGGACAGGGGGCTGGGGCTATGGCTACACCTTC. Its protein is CASSLVGTGGWGYGYTF. The chain links TRBV27 to TRBJ1-2, with 12 bases lining up with TRBD1. V gave up 2 bases and J gave up 4 bases; unmatched junction bases: 8. CDR1 MNHEY and CDR2 SMNVEV come from the germline V gene (reference sequence). The CDR3 loop spans 17 amino acids.

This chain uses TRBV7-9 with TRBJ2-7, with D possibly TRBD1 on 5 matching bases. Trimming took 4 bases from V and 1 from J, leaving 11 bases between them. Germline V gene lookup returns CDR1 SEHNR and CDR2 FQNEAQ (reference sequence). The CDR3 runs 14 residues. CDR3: CASSSRGASYEQYF. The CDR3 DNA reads TGTGCCAGCAGCTCTAGGGGCGCTTCCTACGAGCAGTACTTC.

The chain's CDR3 is CAWSVHRGTNTGELFF. The DNA of the CDR3 is TGTGCCTGGAGTGTACACCGCGGTACGAACACCGGGGAGCTGTTTTTT. The rearrangement uses TRBV30 and TRBJ2-2; D ambiguous. CDR1 and CDR2 from the germline V gene are GTSNPN and SVGIG (reference sequence). V lost 0 bases to trimming and J lost 0 bases, with 11 bases between them. The CDR3 consists of 16 residues.

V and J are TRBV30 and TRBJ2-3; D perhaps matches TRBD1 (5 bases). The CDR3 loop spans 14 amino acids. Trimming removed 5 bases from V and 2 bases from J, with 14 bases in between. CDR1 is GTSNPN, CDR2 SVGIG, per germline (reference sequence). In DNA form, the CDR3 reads TGTGCCTGGGGGGTACAGGCGCTCACAGATACGCAGTATTTT. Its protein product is CAWGVQALTDTQYF.

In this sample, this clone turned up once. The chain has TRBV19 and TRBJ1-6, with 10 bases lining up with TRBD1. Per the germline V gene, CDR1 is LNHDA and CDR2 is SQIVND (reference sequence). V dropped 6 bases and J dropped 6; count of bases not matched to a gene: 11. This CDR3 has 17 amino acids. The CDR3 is CASSLRRGQGSNSPLHF. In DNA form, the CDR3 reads TGTGCCAGTAGCCTCCGACGGGGACAGGGGAGTAATTCACCCCTCCACTTT.

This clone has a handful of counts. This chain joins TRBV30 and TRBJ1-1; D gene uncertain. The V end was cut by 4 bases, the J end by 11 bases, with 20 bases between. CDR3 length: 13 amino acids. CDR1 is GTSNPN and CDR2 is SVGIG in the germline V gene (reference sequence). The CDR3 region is CAWISSSRYGAFF. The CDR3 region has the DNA TGTGCCTGGATCAGTAGTAGCCGTTATGGTGCTTTCTTT.

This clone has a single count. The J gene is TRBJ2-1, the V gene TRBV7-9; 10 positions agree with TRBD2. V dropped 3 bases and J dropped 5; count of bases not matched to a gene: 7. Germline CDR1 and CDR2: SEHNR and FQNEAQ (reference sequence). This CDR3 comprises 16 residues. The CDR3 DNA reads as TGTGCCAGCAGCTTTGATAGGACTAGCGGCAACAATGAGCAGTTCTTC. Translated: CASSFDRTSGNNEQFF.

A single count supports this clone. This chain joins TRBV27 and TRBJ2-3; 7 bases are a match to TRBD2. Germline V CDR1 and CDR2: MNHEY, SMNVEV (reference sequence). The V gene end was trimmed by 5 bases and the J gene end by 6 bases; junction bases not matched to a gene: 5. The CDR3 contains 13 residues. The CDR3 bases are TGTGCCAGCAGTAGCGGGAACGCCGATACGCAGTATTTT. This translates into CASSSGNADTQYF.

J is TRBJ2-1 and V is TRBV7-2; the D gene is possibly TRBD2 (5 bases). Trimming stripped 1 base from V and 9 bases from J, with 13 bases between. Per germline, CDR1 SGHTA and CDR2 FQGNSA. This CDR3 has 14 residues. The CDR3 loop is CASSLVLRVGEQFF. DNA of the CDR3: TGTGCCAGCAGCTTAGTCCTGAGGGTAGGTGAGCAGTTCTTC.

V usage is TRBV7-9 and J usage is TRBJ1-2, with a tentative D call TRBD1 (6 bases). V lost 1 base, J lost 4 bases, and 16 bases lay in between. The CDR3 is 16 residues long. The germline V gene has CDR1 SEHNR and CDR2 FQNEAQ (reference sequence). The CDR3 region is CASSLGSGRDTYGYTF. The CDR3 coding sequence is TGTGCCAGCAGCTTAGGTTCGGGCAGGGACACCTATGGCTACACCTTC.

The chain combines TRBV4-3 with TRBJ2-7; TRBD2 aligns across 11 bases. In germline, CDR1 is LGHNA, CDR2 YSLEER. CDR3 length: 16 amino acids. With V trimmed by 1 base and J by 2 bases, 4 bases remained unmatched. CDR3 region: CASSQGPLAGAYEQYF. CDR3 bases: TGCGCCAGCAGCCAAGGACCACTAGCGGGAGCCTACGAGCAGTACTTC.

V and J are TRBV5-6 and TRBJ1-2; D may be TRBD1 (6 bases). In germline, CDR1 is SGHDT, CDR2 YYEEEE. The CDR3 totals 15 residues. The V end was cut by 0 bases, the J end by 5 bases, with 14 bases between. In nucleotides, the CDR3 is TGTGCCAGCAGCTTGGGGGCAGGGGTGAGGTATGGCTACACCTTC. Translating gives CASSLGAGVRYGYTF.

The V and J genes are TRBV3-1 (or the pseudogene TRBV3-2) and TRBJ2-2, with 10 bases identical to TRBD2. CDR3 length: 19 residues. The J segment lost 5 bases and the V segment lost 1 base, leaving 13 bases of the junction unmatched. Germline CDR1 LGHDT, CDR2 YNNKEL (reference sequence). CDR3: CASSQAFSIGTSETGELFF. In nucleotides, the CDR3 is TGTGCCAGCAGCCAAGCTTTTAGCATAGGGACTAGCGAGACCGGGGAGCTGTTTTTT.

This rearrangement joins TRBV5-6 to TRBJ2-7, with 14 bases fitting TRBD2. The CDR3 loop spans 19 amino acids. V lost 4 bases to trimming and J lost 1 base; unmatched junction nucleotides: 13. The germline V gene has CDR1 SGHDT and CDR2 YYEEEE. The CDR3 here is CASSKLFGTSGRESYEQYF. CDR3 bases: TGTGCCAGCAGCAAACTATTCGGGACTAGCGGGAGAGAATCCTACGAGCAGTACTTC. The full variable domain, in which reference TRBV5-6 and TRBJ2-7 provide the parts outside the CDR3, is DAGVTQSPTHLIKTRGQQVTLRCSPKSGHDTVSWYQQALGQGPQFIFQYYEEEERQRGNFPDRFSGHQFPNYSSELNVNALLLGDSALYLCASSKLFGTSGRESYEQYFGPGTRLTVT.

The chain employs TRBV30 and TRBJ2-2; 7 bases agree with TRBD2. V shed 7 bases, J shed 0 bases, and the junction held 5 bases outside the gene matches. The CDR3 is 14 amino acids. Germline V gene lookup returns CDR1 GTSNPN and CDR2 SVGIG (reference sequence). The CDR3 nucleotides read TGTGCCTCAACGGGGGGTTCGAACACCGGGGAGCTGTTTTTT. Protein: CASTGGSNTGELFF.

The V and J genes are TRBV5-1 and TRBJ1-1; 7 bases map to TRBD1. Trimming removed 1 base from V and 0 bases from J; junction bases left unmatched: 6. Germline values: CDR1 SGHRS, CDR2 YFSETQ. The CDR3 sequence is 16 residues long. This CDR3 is CASSLQGGSVNTEAFF. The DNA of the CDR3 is TGCGCCAGCAGCTTGCAGGGGGGCTCGGTGAACACTGAAGCTTTCTTT.

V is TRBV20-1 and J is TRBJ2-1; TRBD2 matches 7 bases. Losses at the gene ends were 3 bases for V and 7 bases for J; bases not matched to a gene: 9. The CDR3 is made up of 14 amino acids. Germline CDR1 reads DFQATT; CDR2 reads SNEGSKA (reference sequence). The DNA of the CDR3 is TGCAGTGCTAGTAAGGCGGGAGACCCAAATGAGCAGTTCTTC. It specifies CSASKAGDPNEQFF.

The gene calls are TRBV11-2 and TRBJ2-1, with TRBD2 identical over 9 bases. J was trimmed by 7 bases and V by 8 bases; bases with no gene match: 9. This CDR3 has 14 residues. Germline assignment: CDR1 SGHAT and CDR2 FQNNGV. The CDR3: CASAPFGLANEQFF. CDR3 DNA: TGTGCCAGCGCCCCGTTTGGACTAGCGAATGAGCAGTTCTTC.

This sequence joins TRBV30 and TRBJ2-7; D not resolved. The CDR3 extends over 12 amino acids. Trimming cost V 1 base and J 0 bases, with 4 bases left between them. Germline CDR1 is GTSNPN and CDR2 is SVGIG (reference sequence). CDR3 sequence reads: CAWSGASYEQYF. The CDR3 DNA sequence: TGTGCCTGGAGTGGAGCCTCCTACGAGCAGTACTTC.

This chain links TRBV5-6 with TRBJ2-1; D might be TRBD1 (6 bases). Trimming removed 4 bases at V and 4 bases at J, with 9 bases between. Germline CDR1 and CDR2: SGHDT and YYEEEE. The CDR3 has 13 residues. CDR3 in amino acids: CASSLDRYNEQFF. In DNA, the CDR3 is TGTGCCAGCAGCCTGGACAGATACAATGAGCAGTTCTTC.

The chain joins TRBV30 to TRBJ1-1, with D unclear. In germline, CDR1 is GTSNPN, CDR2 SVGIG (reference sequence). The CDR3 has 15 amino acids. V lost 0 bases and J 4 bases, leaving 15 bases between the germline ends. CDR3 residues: CAWSVPEASGTEAFF. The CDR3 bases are TGTGCCTGGAGTGTACCCGAAGCGAGTGGCACTGAAGCTTTCTTT.

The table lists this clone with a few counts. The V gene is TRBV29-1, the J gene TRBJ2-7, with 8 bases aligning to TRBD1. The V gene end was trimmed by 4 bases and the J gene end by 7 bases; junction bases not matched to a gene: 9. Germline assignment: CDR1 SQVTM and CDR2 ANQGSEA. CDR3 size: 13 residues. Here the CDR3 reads CSVAGQGLREQYF. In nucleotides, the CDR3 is TGCAGCGTTGCCGGACAGGGTCTCCGGGAGCAGTACTTC.